One and the same sample provided the 2 T cell receptor beta chains below, sequenced in a study of cytomegalovirus exposure and HLA in healthy donors. The repertoire was sequenced with immunoSEQ multiplex PCR; TCRdb's copy has only in-frame clones and lacks some. The sample records 220,000 or so clones, approximately 80% being singletons. Material for sequencing was PBMCs. These receptors came from a woman between 25 and 40 years old in good health and CMV-seropositive.

About this clone itself: Other DNA sequences in this specimen translate into the identical CDR3. This CDR3 reads CASSLIRGTEAFF. CDR3 nucleotides: TGTGCCAGCAGCTTAATAAGGGGAACTGAAGCTTTCTTT. This chain uses TRBV7-3 with TRBJ1-1; tentatively, D is TRBD1 (5 bases). The V end was cut by 1 base, the J end by 5 bases, with 8 bases between. CDR1 and CDR2 (germline): SGHTA, FQGTGA. The CDR3 is 13 residues long.

The V gene is TRBV27, the J gene TRBJ2-7, with D possibly being TRBD2 (7 bases). The germline gives CDR1 MNHEY, CDR2 SMNVEV (reference sequence). CDR3 size: 13 residues. V was cut by 8 bases and J by 5 bases, with 16 bases left in between. The CDR3 DNA follows: TGTGCCAGCGGGAGGGGGGTTCGTAACGAGCAGTACTTC. This codes for CASGRGVRNEQYF.